The 24 T cell receptor beta chains below come from one sample, sequenced in a study of blood T cell repertoires in COVID-19. Some clones are missing from TCRdb's copy, which holds only in-frame ones; the method was immunoSEQ multiplex PCR. The repertoire holds 300,000 to 450,000 clones, with about 88% as singletons. The specimen sequenced was PBMCs or T cells enriched from blood (not recorded which). Receptors were obtained from a woman in her thirties who had recovered from COVID-19.

In its sample, this clone was seen once. The CDR3 bases are TGTGCCAGCAGTTTTACCGGGACTCATGAGCAGTTCTTC. Residues: CASSFTGTHEQFF. The chain combines TRBV27 with TRBJ2-1, with D perhaps TRBD2 (6 bases). Germline V lookup: CDR1 MNHEY, CDR2 SMNVEV (reference sequence). This CDR3 spans 13 amino acids. V was clipped by 3 bases and J by 8 bases, with 11 bases between them.

This clone has just one count. This rearrangement joins TRBV5-5 to TRBJ2-3, with 7 bases that match TRBD1. CDR1 is SGHKS, CDR2 YYEKEE, per germline (reference sequence). There are 16 residues in the CDR3. Trimming at V came to 0 bases and at J to 1 base, leaving 5 bases not matched to a gene. The CDR3 DNA is TGTGCCAGCAGCTTGGAAGAGACAGGGCGCACAGATACGCAGTATTTT. Its protein is CASSLEETGRTDTQYF.

V is TRBV6-2 or TRBV6-3 and J is TRBJ1-5; D is possibly TRBD1 (5 bases). Germline loops: CDR1 MNHEY, CDR2 SVGEGT. This CDR3 contains 12 residues. V gave up 4 bases and J gave up 5 bases, with 6 bases separating them. The CDR3 bases are TGTGCCAGCAGTTCGGGGGATCAGCCCCAGCATTTT. Protein product: CASSSGDQPQHF.

The rearrangement joins TRBV27 to TRBJ2-6; D not certain. From germline, CDR1 is MNHEY and CDR2 SMNVEV (reference sequence). With 1 base removed from V and 0 bases from J, the gap between germline ends came to 10 bases. The CDR3 loop spans 17 amino acids. Here the CDR3 reads CASSLWQASSGANVLTF. CDR3 DNA: TGTGCCAGCAGTTTATGGCAGGCGTCCTCTGGGGCCAACGTCCTGACTTTC.

This clone was picked up one time. This rearrangement joins TRBV2 to TRBJ1-4, with 7 bases fitting TRBD1. Germline V lookup: CDR1 SNHLY, CDR2 FYNNEI. CDR3 length: 15 amino acids. V shed 1 base and J 8 bases; nucleotides not matched to a gene: 7. DNA for the CDR3: TGTGCCAGCAGTGAAGGTTGGGACAGAGACGAAAAACTGTTTTTT. Translation: CASSEGWDRDEKLFF.

This sequence joins TRBV3-1 (or the pseudogene TRBV3-2) and TRBJ1-3, with 8 bases that match TRBD1. J lost 7 bases, V lost 1 base, and 3 bases had no gene match. Germline V gene sequence: CDR1 LGHDT, CDR2 YNNKEL (reference sequence). The CDR3 covers 14 residues. The CDR3, as DNA: TGTGCCAGCAGCCAAGTTCAGGGGGCGAACACCATATATTTT. Translating it yields CASSQVQGANTIYF.

The chain is built from TRBV19 and TRBJ1-1; tentatively, D is TRBD1 (5 bases). This CDR3 contains 14 residues. Germline CDR1 reads LNHDA; CDR2 reads SQIVND (reference sequence). V was clipped by 7 bases and J by 4 bases, with 16 bases between them. CDR3 DNA sequence: TGTGCCAGTACCCTATCACAGGAGATCACTGAAGCTTTCTTT. Its protein is CASTLSQEITEAFF.

J is TRBJ2-7 and V is TRBV19; D remains unclear. V was clipped by 3 bases and J by 4 bases, with 13 bases between them. In germline, CDR1 is LNHDA, CDR2 SQIVND (reference sequence). The CDR3 covers 14 residues. In DNA form, the CDR3 reads TGTGCCAGTAGTATCTCTCGTCAGGCGTACGAGCAGTACTTC. Its protein is CASSISRQAYEQYF.

V usage is TRBV28 and J usage is TRBJ1-1; tentatively, D is TRBD1 (6 bases). The germline CDR1 and CDR2 sequences are MDHEN and SYDVKM. The CDR3 is 14 amino acids. V shed 8 bases and J shed 0 bases, with 13 bases lying between them. The CDR3 coding sequence is TGTGCCAGCTACCGGACAGTAATGAACACTGAAGCTTTCTTT. Translated, it gives CASYRTVMNTEAFF.

This sequence joins TRBV9 and TRBJ1-5; 8 positions match TRBD1. Germline lookup yields CDR1 SGDLS and CDR2 YYNGEE. The CDR3 is 15 amino acids. V trimming: 3 bases; J trimming: 5 bases; junction bases outside the gene matches: 7. CDR3 in amino acids: CASSAQGAEYQPQHF. CDR3 coding DNA: TGTGCCAGCAGCGCTCAGGGGGCTGAGTATCAGCCCCAGCATTTT.

The rearrangement joins TRBV9 to TRBJ2-2; 11 nucleotides align to TRBD1. The ends lost 4 bases at V and 6 bases at J; junction bases unmatched: 8. The CDR3 extends over 16 amino acids. CDR1 is SGDLS and CDR2 is YYNGEE in the germline V gene. The CDR3 region has the DNA TGTGCCAGCAGCAGAACCGGGACAGGGGGATCCGGGGAGCTGTTTTTT. Protein sequence: CASSRTGTGGSGELFF.

This clone appeared a single time. This chain connects TRBV10-1 to TRBJ2-1; 10 nucleotides match TRBD1. V was pared by 6 bases and J by 6 bases, with 8 bases of the junction left unmatched. The germline CDR1 and CDR2 sequences are WNHNN and SYGVQD (reference sequence). The CDR3 is 15 amino acids. The DNA for the CDR3 is TGCGCCAGCAGAGCCGGGACAGGGGAAGCCAATGAGCAGTTCTTC. Its protein is CASRAGTGEANEQFF.

The chain has TRBV12-5 and TRBJ1-5; D not certain. Per germline, CDR1 LGHNT and CDR2 FRNRAP. This CDR3 spans 16 amino acids. Trimming shortened V by 6 bases and J by 3 bases, and 18 bases separated the two germline ends. Written as DNA, the CDR3 is TGTGCTAGTGGGCCCTACTCAGCGGGCCTCAATCAGCCCCAGCATTTT. Translating gives CASGPYSAGLNQPQHF.

This chain uses TRBV6-5 with TRBJ2-4, with 10 bases matching TRBD1. Per the germline V gene, CDR1 is MNHEY and CDR2 is SVGAGI. Trimming removed 7 bases from V and 9 bases from J; junction bases left unmatched: 6. The CDR3 contains 13 residues. The CDR3 loop is CASTGGQGFIQYF. DNA for the CDR3: TGTGCCAGCACGGGGGGACAGGGGTTCATTCAGTACTTC.

This clone appeared once. This sequence joins TRBV12-3 or TRBV12-4 and TRBJ2-7; D might be TRBD1 (5 bases). The V and J ends lost 7 bases and 4 bases respectively, with 14 bases between them. The CDR3 length is 13 residues. The CDR3 region is CASNKGREYEQYF. Written as DNA, the CDR3 is TGTGCCAGCAACAAGGGCAGGGAATACGAGCAGTACTTC.

This sequence joins TRBV3-1 (or the pseudogene TRBV3-2) and TRBJ2-1, with TRBD2 matching 12 bases. J lost 5 bases, V lost 5 bases, and 7 bases had no gene match. Germline CDR1 is LGHDT and CDR2 is YNNKEL (reference sequence). The CDR3 is 16 amino acids. The DNA for the CDR3 is TGTGCCAGCAGCGCGGTTACTAGCGGGGGGAACAATGAGCAGTTCTTC. It is translated as CASSAVTSGGNNEQFF.

V usage is TRBV10-1 and J usage is TRBJ1-3; tentative D call: TRBD1 (5 bases). This CDR3 contains 14 residues. Germline V lookup: CDR1 WNHNN, CDR2 SYGVQD (reference sequence). Between the trimmed V and J ends, which lost 4 bases and 4 bases, there was a span of 11 bases. This CDR3 is CASSAPRQGNTIYF. Here the CDR3 DNA reads TGCGCCAGCAGTGCCCCCCGACAGGGAAACACCATATATTTT.

The rearrangement links TRBV3-1 (or the pseudogene TRBV3-2) to TRBJ2-2, with 9 bases identical to TRBD2. V shed 1 base, J shed 5 bases, and the junction held 8 bases outside the gene matches. This CDR3 is built from 17 residues. Looked up from germline, CDR1 is LGHDT and CDR2 is YNNKEL (reference sequence). The CDR3 is CASSQGGGGGATGELFF. The DNA for the CDR3 is TGTGCCAGCAGCCAAGGAGGAGGCGGGGGGGCAACCGGGGAGCTGTTTTTT.

The chain has TRBV7-9 and TRBJ1-1; 10 positions match TRBD1. V lost 5 bases to trimming and J lost 11 bases; unmatched junction nucleotides: 11. The CDR3 contains 14 residues. Germline V CDR1 and CDR2: SEHNR, FQNEAQ (reference sequence). The CDR3 region has the DNA TGTGCCAGCAGCAAACCGGGACAGGGGTCAGGGGCTTTCTTT. It is translated as CASSKPGQGSGAFF.

This clone has just one count. V gene TRBV19 combines with J gene TRBJ2-7, with 9 bases identical to TRBD2. Trimming cost V 5 bases and J 5 bases; bases outside gene matches: 4. CDR3 length equals 13 residues. Germline lookup yields CDR1 LNHDA and CDR2 SQIVND (reference sequence). DNA of the CDR3: TGTGCCAGTAGTGACTTAGCGGGGGACGAGCAGTACTTC. This translates into CASSDLAGDEQYF.

The chain carries TRBV10-2 and TRBJ2-6, with 9 bases aligning to TRBD1. The V and J ends lost 4 bases and 2 bases, in that order; junction bases with no gene match: 3. The CDR3 extends over 16 amino acids. Germline CDR1 is WSHSY and CDR2 is SAAADI. CDR3 region: CASSGWTGAGANVLTF. As DNA, the CDR3 is TGCGCCAGCAGTGGTTGGACAGGGGCTGGGGCCAACGTCCTGACTTTC.

This chain connects TRBV4-1 to TRBJ1-2; 11 bases agree with TRBD1. V lost 0 bases and J lost 8; bases outside the gene matches: 11. The CDR3 spans 17 residues. Germline V gene lookup returns CDR1 MGHRA and CDR2 YSYEKL. CDR3 nucleotides: TGCGCCAGCAGCCAAGATAGCGGACAGGGGGCACTTGGAGGCTACACCTTC. It yields the protein CASSQDSGQGALGGYTF.

This chain uses TRBV10-1 with TRBJ2-3, with no clear D. Germline assignment: CDR1 WNHNN and CDR2 SYGVQD (reference sequence). The length of the CDR3 is 14 residues. The V and J ends lost 8 bases and 5 bases respectively, with 17 bases between them. CDR3 residues: CASGGSGAEDTQYF. CDR3 in DNA: TGCGCCAGCGGTGGGTCTGGAGCCGAAGATACGCAGTATTTT.

This chain uses TRBV19 with TRBJ2-2; no firm D call. CDR3 length: 14 amino acids. The V end was cut by 0 bases, the J end by 6 bases, with 8 bases between. Germline V gene lookup returns CDR1 LNHDA and CDR2 SQIVND (reference sequence). The chain's CDR3 is CASSIDPSSGELFF. The DNA for the CDR3 is TGTGCCAGTAGTATAGATCCTTCGTCCGGGGAGCTGTTTTTT. Drawing the rest from reference TRBV19 and TRBJ2-2, the complete variable domain is DGGITQSPKYLFRKEGQNVTLSCEQNLNHDAMYWYRQDPGQGLRLIYYSQIVNDFQKGDIAEGYSVSREKKESFPLTVTSAQKNPTAFYLCASSIDPSSGELFFGEGSRLTVL.